One and the same sample provided the 9 T cell receptor beta chains below, sequenced in a study of breast tumors, draining lymph nodes, adjacent tissues. One entry per CDR3 protein, called by TCRdb with MiXCR from the multiplex PCR reads. The data contain tens of thousands of distinct CDR3 sequences, under 50% of them seen just once; the ten biggest clones take up roughly a tenth. The sample consisted of breast tumor tissue. The receptors stem from a female donor with breast cancer. Some clones in this sample may be carry-over from other donors' samples.

The V and J genes are TRBV11-2 and TRBJ2-5; tentative D call: TRBD1 (6 bases). The CDR3 consists of 16 residues. In germline, CDR1 is SGHAT, CDR2 FQNNGV. V lost 3 bases and J 1 base, leaving 15 bases between the germline ends. The CDR3 sequence: CASSLGTTNSQETQYF. In DNA, the CDR3 is TGTGCCAGCAGCTTGGGGACAACAAACAGCCAAGAGACCCAGTACTTC.

The table lists this clonotype with many counts. The chain couples TRBV5-1 to TRBJ2-7; D is possibly TRBD1 (5 bases). The CDR3 has 16 residues. V lost 1 base to trimming and J lost 0 bases, with 14 bases between them. The germline CDR1 and CDR2 sequences are SGHRS and YFSETQ. CDR3 DNA: TGCGCCAGCAGCTTGCTACAGGCTGATCTCTCCTACGAGCAGTACTTC. Protein product: CASSLLQADLSYEQYF.

The chain has TRBV9 and TRBJ1-1; D not resolved. Per the germline V gene, CDR1 is SGDLS and CDR2 is YYNGEE. The germline V and J ends were trimmed by 2 bases and 5 bases, with 10 bases remaining between them. This CDR3 region has 13 residues. In nucleotides, the CDR3 is TGTGCCAGCAGCGTTCAGGATTTGACTGAAGCTTTCTTT. Amino acids: CASSVQDLTEAFF. Variable domain in full (rest from reference TRBV9 and TRBJ1-1): DSGVTQTPKHLITATGQRVTLRCSPRSGDLSVYWYQQSLDQGLQFLIQYYNGEERAKGNILERFSAQQFPDLHSELNLSSLELGDSALYFCASSVQDLTEAFFGQGTRLTVV.

This clonotype was seen many times. The rearrangement links TRBV20-1 to TRBJ2-1, with D perhaps assigned TRBD1 or TRBD2 (6 bases each). Germline V CDR1 and CDR2: DFQATT, SNEGSKA (reference sequence). The length of the CDR3 is 14 residues. With 5 bases removed from V and 10 bases from J, the gap between germline ends came to 21 bases. The DNA of the CDR3 is TGCAGTGCTCGGGACTCCCTATTCGGGGGCGAGCAGTTCTTC. It yields the protein CSARDSLFGGEQFF.

Ten or more counts support this clonotype. The chain employs TRBV3-1 and TRBJ2-3, with D uncertain. V shed 2 bases and J shed 5 bases, with 8 bases lying between them. Germline-derived CDR1 and CDR2 are LGHDT and YNNKEL (reference sequence). The CDR3 spans 13 residues. CDR3 nucleotide sequence: TGTGCCAGCAGCCAATCGTCGGGAGATACGCAGTATTTT. It specifies CASSQSSGDTQYF.

In the case of this clonotype: Being one base from a much bigger clone, this may be a read error. The V gene is TRBV6-2 or TRBV6-3, the J gene TRBJ2-1; 11 positions agree with TRBD2. Germline V gives CDR1 MNHEY, CDR2 SVGEGT. The CDR3 extends over 14 amino acids. The CDR3 DNA reads TGTGCCAGCAGATTACTAGCGGGAGATCCTGAGCAGTCCTTC. Translated: CASRLLAGDPEQSF.

This clonotype has a count of ten or more. V is TRBV5-1 and J is TRBJ2-3, with D hard to call. V lost 1 base and J lost 1, with 7 bases in between. The germline gives CDR1 SGHRS, CDR2 YFSETQ. The CDR3 is made up of 14 amino acids. Here the CDR3 reads CASSLYSGTDTQYF. DNA of the CDR3: TGCGCCAGCAGCTTGTATAGTGGCACAGATACGCAGTATTTT.

This clonotype has at least ten counts. The J gene is TRBJ2-1, the V gene TRBV29-1; 14 bases line up with TRBD2. The junction had 13 bases not matched to a gene; V was cut back by 6 bases and J by 6 bases. The germline gives CDR1 SQVTM, CDR2 ANQGSEA. The CDR3 totals 17 residues. The CDR3 region is CSVKSGTSGRGINEQFF. The CDR3 DNA is TGCAGCGTAAAATCCGGGACTAGCGGGAGAGGTATCAATGAGCAGTTCTTC.

At least ten counts were recorded for this clonotype. J is TRBJ1-5 and V is TRBV9; D is unclear. With 1 base removed from V and 7 bases from J, the gap between germline ends came to 12 bases. The CDR3 is made up of 14 amino acids. The germline gives CDR1 SGDLS, CDR2 YYNGEE. For the CDR3, the DNA is TGTGCCAGCAGCGTATATGGGGATAGCCAGCCCCAGCATTTT. The encoded protein is CASSVYGDSQPQHF.